This entry describes one T cell receptor (beta chain). Its antigen is currently unknown. This sample was included in a study of T cell repertoires in cytomegalovirus infection. Whole-study context: Signatures in public TCR beta sequences pointed to both CMV infection and matching HLA type.

Germline V gene lookup returns CDR1 SGDLS and CDR2 YYNGEE. V shed 0 bases, J shed 4 bases, and the junction held 12 bases outside the gene matches. The CDR3 length is 18 residues. TCRdb itself ran the reads through MiXCR, one entry per CDR3 protein. The sample gives about 890,000 distinct CDR3 sequences, about 33% of which show up once; around 15% is in the top ten. This TCR came from a human donor in good health (CMV status not recorded). Some clones in this sample may be carry-over from other donors' samples. The input for sequencing was cultured CD8+ T cells from PBMCs, taken from culture after CMV antigen stimulation. The chain carries TRBV9 and TRBJ1-3, with 8 bases matching TRBD1. Here the CDR3 reads CASSVATGQGAQGNTIYF. Here the CDR3 DNA reads TGTGCCAGCAGCGTAGCTACCGGGCAGGGGGCGCAAGGAAACACCATATATTTT.